The rows below give T cell receptor beta chains drawn from one sample of a study of cytomegalovirus exposure and HLA in healthy donors. This table comes from immunoSEQ multiplex PCR, and its TCRdb copy is limited to in-frame clones, with some not included. This sample's clone table lists approximately 110,000 clones. Material for sequencing was PBMCs. These receptors were collected from a man aged 25 to 45 in good health and CMV-seronegative. The CDR3 runs from the conserved cysteine through the conserved F or W. A D gene is named only where the DNA matches it firmly.

V gene: TRBV13; J gene: TRBJ1-1; D gene: NA; CDR3 length: 13; CDR3 DNA: TGTGCCAGCAGTCTCGGGATGAACACTGAAGCTTTCTTT; CDR3 protein: CASSLGMNTEAFF
V gene: TRBV10-3; J gene: TRBJ1-2; D gene: TRBD1; CDR3 length: 14; CDR3 DNA: TGTGCCACAACCGACAGGGGTGACAATTATGGCTACACCTTC; CDR3 protein: CATTDRGDNYGYTF
V gene: TRBV6-4; J gene: TRBJ2-1; D gene: NA; CDR3 length: 15; CDR3 DNA: TGTGCCAGCAGTGACCGGTGGGGGGGGCAGAATGAGCAGTTCTTC; CDR3 protein: CASSDRWGGQNEQFF
V gene: TRBV2; J gene: TRBJ1-2; D gene: NA; CDR3 length: 12; CDR3 DNA: TGTGCCAGAGAAACAGGGAACTATGGCTACACCTTC; CDR3 protein: CARETGNYGYTF
V gene: TRBV18; J gene: TRBJ2-7; D gene: NA; CDR3 length: 17; CDR3 DNA: TGTGCCAGCTCACCACTTTCGGCAGGCCCTGGGTCCTACGAGCAGTACTTC; CDR3 protein: CASSPLSAGPGSYEQYF
V gene: TRBV7-2; J gene: TRBJ1-5; D gene: TRBD1; CDR3 length: 15; CDR3 DNA: TGTGCCAGCAGCTTGATGGGACAGCGCAATCAGCCCCAGCATTTT; CDR3 protein: CASSLMGQRNQPQHF
V gene: TRBV6-1; J gene: TRBJ2-1; D gene: TRBD1; CDR3 length: 15; CDR3 DNA: TGTGCCAGCAGTGAAACAGGGGTGTCAGGCGATGAGCAGTTCTTC; CDR3 protein: CASSETGVSGDEQFF
V gene: TRBV19; J gene: TRBJ2-1; D gene: NA; CDR3 length: 15; CDR3 DNA: TGTGCCAGTAGTGCGGGCAGGAGCTCCTACAATGAGCAGTTCTTC; CDR3 protein: CASSAGRSSYNEQFF
V gene: TRBV2; J gene: TRBJ1-5; D gene: NA; CDR3 length: 16; CDR3 DNA: TGTGCCAGCAGTGAAGTGGGGCAGGGTGGCAATCAGCCCCAGCATTTT; CDR3 protein: CASSEVGQGGNQPQHF
V gene: TRBV11-3; J gene: TRBJ2-5; D gene: NA; CDR3 length: 12; CDR3 DNA: TGTGCCAGCAGCTTAGGGAGGGAGACCCAGTACTTC; CDR3 protein: CASSLGRETQYF
V gene: TRBV19; J gene: TRBJ1-1; D gene: NA; CDR3 length: 16; CDR3 DNA: TGTGCCAGTAGTCCCGGGCGGCAGGGGCCGTACACTGAAGCTTTCTTT; CDR3 protein: CASSPGRQGPYTEAFF
V gene: TRBV5-8; J gene: TRBJ2-7; D gene: TRBD1; CDR3 length: 14; CDR3 DNA: TGTGCCAGCAGCGTCCGGACAGGGAGCTACGAGCAGTACTTC; CDR3 protein: CASSVRTGSYEQYF
V gene: TRBV19; J gene: TRBJ1-1; D gene: NA; CDR3 length: 14; CDR3 DNA: TGTGCCACTACCAGGTCGTGGACTTGGGCTGAAGCTTTCTTT; CDR3 protein: CATTRSWTWAEAFF
V gene: TRBV15; J gene: TRBJ2-6; D gene: NA; CDR3 length: 18; CDR3 DNA: TGTGCCACCAGCAGAGTAGGCACAGGTAGTCCTGGGGCCAACGTCCTGACTTTC; CDR3 protein: CATSRVGTGSPGANVLTF
V gene: TRBV5-1; J gene: TRBJ2-5; D gene: TRBD2; CDR3 length: 15; CDR3 DNA: TGCGCCAGCAGCGATCTAGCGGGGGCACAAGAGACCCAGTACTTC; CDR3 protein: CASSDLAGAQETQYF
V gene: TRBV7-2; J gene: TRBJ2-7; D gene: TRBD1; CDR3 length: 16; CDR3 DNA: TGTGCCAGCAGCTTCTCTCCGGACAGGGTAGCCTACGAGCAGTACTTC; CDR3 protein: CASSFSPDRVAYEQYF
V gene: TRBV10-3; J gene: TRBJ2-1; D gene: TRBD2; CDR3 length: 20; CDR3 DNA: TGTGCCATCAGTCCCCGGGGATCCCTGACTAGCGGGGTCCCATACAATGAGCAGTTCTTC; CDR3 protein: CAISPRGSLTSGVPYNEQFF
V gene: TRBV7-9; J gene: TRBJ2-5; D gene: NA; CDR3 length: 15; CDR3 DNA: TGTGCCAGCAGCTCGCGACAGCGTCTAACGGAGACCCAGTACTTC; CDR3 protein: CASSSRQRLTETQYF
V gene: TRBV11-1; J gene: TRBJ2-7; D gene: TRBD2; CDR3 length: 13; CDR3 DNA: TGTGCCAGCAGCTGGGGGAGGGGATACGAGCAGTACTTC; CDR3 protein: CASSWGRGYEQYF
V gene: TRBV2; J gene: TRBJ2-7; D gene: TRBD2; CDR3 length: 16; CDR3 DNA: TGTGCCAGCAGTGAAGCAACGGGGGGGGCGTCCTACGAGCAGTACTTC; CDR3 protein: CASSEATGGASYEQYF
V gene: TRBV7-3; J gene: TRBJ1-1; D gene: TRBD1; CDR3 length: 12; CDR3 DNA: TGTGCCAGCAGCTCAGGGACAGGGCGAGCTTTCTTT; CDR3 protein: CASSSGTGRAFF
V gene: TRBV12-5; J gene: TRBJ2-7; D gene: NA; CDR3 length: 13; CDR3 DNA: TGTGCTAGTGGTCAACTATCTGGGGGGGAGCAGTACTTC; CDR3 protein: CASGQLSGGEQYF
V gene: TRBV5-1; J gene: TRBJ2-2; D gene: NA; CDR3 length: 16; CDR3 DNA: TGCGCCAGCAGCCCTCCGGGACTTCTAGACACCGGGGAGCTGTTTTTT; CDR3 protein: CASSPPGLLDTGELFF
V gene: TRBV7-6; J gene: TRBJ2-7; D gene: NA; CDR3 length: 14; CDR3 DNA: TGTGCCAGCAGCCCCGGACAGTTCTCCTACGAGCAGTACTTC; CDR3 protein: CASSPGQFSYEQYF
V gene: TRBV2; J gene: TRBJ1-2; D gene: NA; CDR3 length: 12; CDR3 DNA: TGTGCCAGCCTTCGACAGAGCTATGGCTACACCTTC; CDR3 protein: CASLRQSYGYTF
V gene: TRBV11-2; J gene: TRBJ2-1; D gene: TRBD1; CDR3 length: 15; CDR3 DNA: TGTGCCAGCAGCTCGGGACAGGGGGCCCCTTATGAGCAGTTCTTC; CDR3 protein: CASSSGQGAPYEQFF
V gene: TRBV28; J gene: TRBJ1-4; D gene: TRBD1; CDR3 length: 17; CDR3 DNA: TGTGCCAGCAGTTTAGGCAGGGGGGCGCGAACTAATGAAAAACTGTTTTTT; CDR3 protein: CASSLGRGARTNEKLFF
V gene: TRBV10-3; J gene: TRBJ1-5; D gene: NA; CDR3 length: 15; CDR3 DNA: TGTGCCATCAGTGAGTCCGACAGGAACAATCAGCCCCAGCATTTT; CDR3 protein: CAISESDRNNQPQHF
V gene: TRBV10-3; J gene: TRBJ2-7; D gene: TRBD1; CDR3 length: 14; CDR3 DNA: TGTGCCATCAGTGCGAACAGGGGTGAGTACGAGCAGTACTTC; CDR3 protein: CAISANRGEYEQYF
V gene: TRBV9; J gene: TRBJ2-7; D gene: NA; CDR3 length: 13; CDR3 DNA: TGTGCCAGCAGCCCCCCGGGGGTCCACGAGCAGTACTTC; CDR3 protein: CASSPPGVHEQYF
V gene: TRBV13; J gene: TRBJ2-7; D gene: NA; CDR3 length: 17; CDR3 DNA: TGTGCCAGCAGCTTCCTTACAGGGGGGGAAAGTTTGGCGAGGCAGTACTTC; CDR3 protein: CASSFLTGGESLARQYF